This T cell receptor (beta chain) stems from a study of T-cell reconstitution after alpha-beta-depleted transplantation in children. The J segment lost 6 bases and the V segment lost 5 bases, leaving 6 bases of the junction unmatched. The CDR3 is 14 amino acids. Molecular barcoding with unique molecular identifiers was used for the TCRbeta library. TCRdb itself ran the PCR reads through MiXCR, one entry per CDR3 protein. The sample holds approximately 400,000 distinct CDR3 sequences; about a tenth are singletons and the top ten take 4.5% to 7%. This receptor was obtained from a human donor who donated a stem cell graft to a child with acute myeloid leukemia. The sequences come from PBMCs from the stem cell graft donor, collected from the stem cell graft. The chain joins TRBV12-3 or TRBV12-4 to TRBJ1-4, with 7 bases matching TRBD1. Here the CDR3 DNA reads TGTGCCAGCAGTCTCCGGGACAGTCATGAAAAACTGTTTTTT. Protein sequence: CASSLRDSHEKLFF.